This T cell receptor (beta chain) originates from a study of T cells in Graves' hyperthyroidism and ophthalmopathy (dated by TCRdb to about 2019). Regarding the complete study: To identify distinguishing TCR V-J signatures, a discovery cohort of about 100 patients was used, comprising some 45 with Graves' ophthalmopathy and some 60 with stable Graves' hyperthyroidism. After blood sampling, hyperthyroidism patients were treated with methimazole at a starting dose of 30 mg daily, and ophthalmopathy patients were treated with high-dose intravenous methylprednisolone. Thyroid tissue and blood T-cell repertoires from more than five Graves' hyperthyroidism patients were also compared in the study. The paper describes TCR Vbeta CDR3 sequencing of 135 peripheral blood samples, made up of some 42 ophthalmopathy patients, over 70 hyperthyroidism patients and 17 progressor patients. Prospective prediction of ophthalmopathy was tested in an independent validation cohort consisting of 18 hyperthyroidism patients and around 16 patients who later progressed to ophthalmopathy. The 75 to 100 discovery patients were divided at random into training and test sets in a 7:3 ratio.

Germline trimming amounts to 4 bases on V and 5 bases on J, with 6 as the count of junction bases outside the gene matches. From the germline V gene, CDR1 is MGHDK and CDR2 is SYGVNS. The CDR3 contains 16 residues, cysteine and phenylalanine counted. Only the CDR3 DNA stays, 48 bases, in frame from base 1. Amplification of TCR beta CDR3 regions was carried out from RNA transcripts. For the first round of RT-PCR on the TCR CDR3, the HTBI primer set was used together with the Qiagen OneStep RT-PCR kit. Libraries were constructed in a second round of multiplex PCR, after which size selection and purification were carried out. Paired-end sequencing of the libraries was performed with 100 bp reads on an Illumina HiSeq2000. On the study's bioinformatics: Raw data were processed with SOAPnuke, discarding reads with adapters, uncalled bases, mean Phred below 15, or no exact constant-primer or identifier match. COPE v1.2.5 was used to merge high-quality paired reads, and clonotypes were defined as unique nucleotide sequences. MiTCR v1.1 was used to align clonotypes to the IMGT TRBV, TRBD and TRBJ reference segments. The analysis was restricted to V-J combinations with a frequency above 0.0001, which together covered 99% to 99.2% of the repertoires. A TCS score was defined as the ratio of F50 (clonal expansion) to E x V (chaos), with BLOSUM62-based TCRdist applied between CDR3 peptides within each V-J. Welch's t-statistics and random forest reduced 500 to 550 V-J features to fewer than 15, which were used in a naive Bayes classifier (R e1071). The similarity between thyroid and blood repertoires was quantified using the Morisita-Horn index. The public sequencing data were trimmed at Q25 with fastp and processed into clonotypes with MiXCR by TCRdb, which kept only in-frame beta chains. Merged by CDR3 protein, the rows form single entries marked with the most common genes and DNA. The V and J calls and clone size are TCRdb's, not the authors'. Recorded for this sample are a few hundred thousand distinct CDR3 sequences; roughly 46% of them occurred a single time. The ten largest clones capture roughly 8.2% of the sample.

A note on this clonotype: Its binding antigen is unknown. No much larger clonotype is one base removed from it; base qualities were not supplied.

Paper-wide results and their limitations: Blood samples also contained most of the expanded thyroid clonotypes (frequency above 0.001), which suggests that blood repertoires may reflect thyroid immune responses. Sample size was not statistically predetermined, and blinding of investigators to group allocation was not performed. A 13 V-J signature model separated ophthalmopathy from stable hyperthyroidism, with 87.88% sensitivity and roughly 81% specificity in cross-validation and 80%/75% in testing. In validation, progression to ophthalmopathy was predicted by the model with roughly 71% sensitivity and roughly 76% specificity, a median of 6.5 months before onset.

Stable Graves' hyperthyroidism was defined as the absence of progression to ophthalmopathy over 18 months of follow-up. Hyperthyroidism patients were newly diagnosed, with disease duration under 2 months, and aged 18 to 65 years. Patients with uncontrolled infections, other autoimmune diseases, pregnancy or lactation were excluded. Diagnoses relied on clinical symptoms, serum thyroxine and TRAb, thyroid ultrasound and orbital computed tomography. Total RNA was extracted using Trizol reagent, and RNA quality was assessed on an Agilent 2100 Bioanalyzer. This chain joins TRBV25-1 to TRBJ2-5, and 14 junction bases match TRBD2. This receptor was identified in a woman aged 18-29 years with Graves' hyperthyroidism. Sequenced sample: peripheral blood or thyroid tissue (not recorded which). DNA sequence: TGTGCCAGCAGTGGGGGACTAGCGGGAGTGGTGGAGACCCAGTACTTC. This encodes CASSGGLAGVVETQYF.